This T cell receptor (beta chain) is drawn from a study of early T cells in non-severe SARS-CoV-2 infection. Across the study: RNA in bulk from unsorted whole blood was sequenced, and chains were unpaired.

Unique molecular identifiers tagged individual cDNA molecules. From the 5' RACE reads, TCRdb called clonotypes with MiXCR, one entry per CDR3 protein. The data hold more than 90,000 distinct CDR3 sequences, with about 10% observed a single time. This clonotype was seen repeatedly, ten times or more. V lost 5 bases, J lost 3 bases, and 20 bases lay in between. The germline gives CDR1 PRHDT, CDR2 FYEKMQ (reference sequence). This CDR3 has 16 residues. This clonotype originated in an adult who was a healthcare worker with PCR-confirmed SARS-CoV-2 infection or an uninfected control (not recorded which). Sequencing was done on a sample of whole blood. The chain uses TRBV13 and TRBJ2-7, with D unresolved. The CDR3 protein is CASSPRSAILYYEQYF. CDR3 DNA sequence: TGTGCCAGCAGCCCGAGGAGCGCTATCCTCTACTACGAGCAGTACTTC.